The sequence of this TCR beta chain was determined in a study of Ad26.COV2.S vaccination and SARS-CoV-2 variants. Remarks on this clone: What it binds is not known.

TCRdb's table, derived via immunoSEQ multiplex PCR, lists solely in-frame clones and lacks some. The table shows 300,000 to 450,000 clones, with roughly nine tenths occurring only once. General study findings and limits: Responses of T cells in total may have been underestimated by the TCR breadth and depth analyses.

Trimming pared 2 bases from V and 1 base from J, leaving 8 bases between. CDR3 length: 14 amino acids. Looked up from germline, CDR1 is LGHDT and CDR2 is YNNKEL (reference sequence). This sequence was found in a human donor who had recovered from COVID-19. Sequencing was performed on peripheral blood, taken after recovery from COVID-19. The rearrangement joins TRBV3-1 (or the pseudogene TRBV3-2) to TRBJ1-2; D possibly corresponds to TRBD1 (5 bases). The CDR3, as DNA: TGTGCCAGCAGCCAACAAGGGGATAACTATGGCTACACCTTC. This gives the protein CASSQQGDNYGYTF.